The 15 T cell receptor beta chains reported below all come from one sample, sequenced in a study of CD8 T cells in ankylosing spondylitis. No antigen has been assigned to these receptors. TCRdb called the 5' RACE reads again in MiXCR, with one record for every CDR3 protein. Of more than 600,000 distinct CDR3 sequences in the sample, 15% to 20% were seen once. The study's findings and limits: Ankylosing spondylitis blood appeared to carry a characteristic TCR beta motif of roughly eight highly homologous variants.

Sequencing used blood, either unsorted or a sorted T cell fraction (not recorded which). The receptor source for this set is a male donor with ankylosing spondylitis.

The V gene is TRBV20-1, the J gene TRBJ1-3; D remains ambiguous. Germline assignment: CDR1 DFQATT and CDR2 SNEGSKA (reference sequence). The V end lost 0 bases, the J end lost 0 bases, and 6 bases lay between the germline ends. This CDR3 contains 14 residues. In DNA, the CDR3 is TGCAGTGCTAGAGAACGAATCTCTGGAAACACCATATATTTT. It specifies CSARERISGNTIYF.

This clonotype has just a few counts. This chain joins TRBV7-3 and TRBJ1-6; tentatively, D is TRBD1 (6 bases). The CDR3 runs 14 residues. Germline CDR1 reads SGHTA; CDR2 reads FQGTGA. The germline V and J ends were trimmed by 5 bases and 10 bases, with 15 bases remaining between them. This CDR3 is CASSNGGAESPLHF. The DNA for the CDR3 is TGTGCCAGCAGCAACGGGGGGGCTGAATCACCCCTCCACTTT.

The CDR3: CSEGRHQQGANYGYTF. As DNA, the CDR3 is TGCAGCGAGGGACGCCACCAACAGGGGGCTAACTATGGCTACACCTTC. The chain carries TRBV29-1 and TRBJ1-2, with 8 bases lining up with TRBD1. Germline-derived CDR1 and CDR2 are SQVTM and ANQGSEA. The CDR3 loop spans 16 amino acids. V dropped 7 bases and J dropped 0; count of bases not matched to a gene: 13.

This clonotype was seen once. The chain joins TRBV2 to TRBJ1-6; TRBD1 agrees at 7 bases. The CDR3 runs 13 residues. The germline V gene encodes CDR1 SNHLY and CDR2 FYNNEI. V trimming: 6 bases; J trimming: 10 bases; junction bases outside the gene matches: 6. CDR3 coding DNA: TGTGCCAGCAGCGGACAGGTTGAGTCACCCCTCCACTTT. Translated, it gives CASSGQVESPLHF.

The DNA for the CDR3 is TGCGCCAGCAGCCAAGATCAACTACAGGGGCCCACTAACTATGGCTACACCTTC. This sequence encodes CASSQDQLQGPTNYGYTF. The chain carries TRBV4-1 and TRBJ1-2; 7 positions match TRBD1. The CDR3 loop spans 18 amino acids. With V trimmed by 0 bases and J by 0 bases, 10 bases remained unmatched. Germline CDR1 is MGHRA and CDR2 is YSYEKL.

This clonotype appeared a few times. This sequence joins TRBV27 and TRBJ2-1; D is perhaps TRBD1 or TRBD2 (6 bases each). The CDR3 contains 18 residues. Germline CDR1 reads MNHEY; CDR2 reads SMNVEV (reference sequence). The V gene lost 0 bases and the J gene lost 5 bases, with 20 bases spanning the gap. The CDR3 loop is CASSLSPLVRGAHNEQFF. CDR3 in DNA: TGTGCCAGCAGTTTATCCCCATTGGTTAGGGGGGCCCACAATGAGCAGTTCTTC.

This clonotype was picked up many times. V and J are TRBV28 and TRBJ2-4, with TRBD1 matching 7 bases. Germline V CDR1 and CDR2: MDHEN, SYDVKM. V shed 6 bases, J shed 3 bases, and the junction held 5 bases outside the gene matches. The CDR3 is 14 amino acids. CDR3: CASRITGVKNIQYF. CDR3 coding DNA: TGTGCCAGCAGAATAACAGGGGTCAAAAACATTCAGTACTTC.

V gene TRBV20-1 combines with J gene TRBJ2-7; the D gene is possibly TRBD2 (5 bases). Per the germline V gene, CDR1 is DFQATT and CDR2 is SNEGSKA (reference sequence). The CDR3 has 14 amino acids. Trimming took 1 base from V and 0 from J, leaving 10 bases between them. CDR3 loop: CSARVSGTSYEQYF. The CDR3 DNA reads as TGCAGTGCTAGAGTGAGCGGAACCTCCTACGAGCAGTACTTC.

This clonotype was counted many times. This chain joins TRBV5-1 and TRBJ2-1; D may be TRBD1 (5 bases). The V end was cut by 1 base, the J end by 2 bases, with 7 bases between. The CDR3 extends over 14 amino acids. CDR1 and CDR2 (germline): SGHRS, YFSETQ. For the CDR3, the DNA is TGCGCCAGCAGCTTGCCAGGGACCTACAATGAGCAGTTCTTC. It specifies CASSLPGTYNEQFF. The full variable domain, completed using reference TRBV5-1 and TRBJ2-1, is KAGVTQTPRYLIKTRGQQVTLSCSPISGHRSVSWYQQTPGQGLQFLFEYFSETQRNKGNFPGRFSGRQFSNSRSEMNVSTLELGDSALYLCASSLPGTYNEQFFGPGTRLTVL.

This clonotype was found many times. This sequence joins TRBV7-9 and TRBJ2-7; possible D gene TRBD1, 5 bases. V was trimmed by 2 bases and J by 0 bases, leaving 11 bases between them. CDR1 SEHNR and CDR2 FQNEAQ come from the germline V gene (reference sequence). This CDR3 contains 15 residues. The CDR3 here is CASSLSGKSSYEQYF. The CDR3 coding sequence is TGTGCCAGCAGCTTATCAGGGAAAAGCTCCTACGAGCAGTACTTC.

This clonotype was observed a single time. CDR3: CASSPSIVDSNNEQFF. The CDR3 DNA follows: TGCGCCAGCAGTCCTAGCATCGTGGACAGCAACAATGAGCAGTTCTTC. The gene calls are TRBV23-1 and TRBJ2-1, with a possible D match to TRBD1 (6 bases). TRBV23-1 is classed as an ORF, of uncertain function. The CDR3 has 16 amino acids. V shed 4 bases and J shed 5 bases, with 18 bases lying between them.

The chain couples TRBV7-9 to TRBJ1-4; no definite D call. The germline V gene has CDR1 SEHNR and CDR2 FQNEAQ (reference sequence). Trimming pared 1 base from V and 3 bases from J, leaving 9 bases between. There are 15 residues in the CDR3. The CDR3 bases are TGTGCCAGCAGCTTAGGAACGCCCTCTAATGAAAAACTGTTTTTT. Translated, it gives CASSLGTPSNEKLFF.

This clonotype was seen at least ten times. The V call is TRBV12-3 or TRBV12-4, the J call TRBJ1-1; no clear D gene. This CDR3 has 13 amino acids. V lost 6 bases to trimming and J lost 3 bases, with 11 bases between them. DNA for the CDR3: TGTGCCAGCAGCCTCCTGGTGGACACTGAAGCTTTCTTT. It yields the protein CASSLLVDTEAFF.

This clonotype has more than one count but fewer than ten. The V gene is TRBV24-1, the J gene TRBJ2-7; TRBD1 matches 9 bases. Trimming removed 7 bases from V and 0 bases from J; junction bases left unmatched: 3. Germline values: CDR1 KGHDR, CDR2 SFDVKD. The CDR3 runs to 14 residues. CDR3 region: CATSGTGSSYEQYF. The CDR3 bases are TGTGCCACCAGCGGGACAGGGAGCTCCTACGAGCAGTACTTC.

This clonotype was seen more than once but under ten times. This chain uses TRBV10-3 with TRBJ2-3; 7 bases map to TRBD2. The germline V gene has CDR1 ENHRY and CDR2 SYGVKD. This CDR3 comprises 15 residues. After removal of 0 bases from V and 4 bases from J, the junction contained 4 bases not matched to a gene. The CDR3 region has the DNA TGTGCCATCAGTGAGTCCCCAGGGAGGGCAGATACGCAGTATTTT. Its protein product is CAISESPGRADTQYF.